This T cell receptor beta chain was obtained from a study of blood T cell repertoires in COVID-19. The Seattle patients joined while their infection was active and were tracked longitudinally afterward. In the study's own analysis: Counts of nucleated cells, estimated from reference gene primer amplification, were obtained. The protocol was immunoSEQ multiplex PCR, while the TCRdb copy is restricted to in-frame clones and leaves out a portion. That table furnishes V, J and clone size, whereas the DNA furnished D and trimming. The sample shows approximately 89,000 clones, 75% to 80% of them seen only once. Trimming pared 2 bases from V and 1 base from J, leaving 8 bases between. Germline V gene sequence: CDR1 MNHNS, CDR2 SASEGT. The CDR3 has 14 residues.

V is TRBV6-1 and J is TRBJ1-1; D remains ambiguous. The sample was peripheral blood. The origin of this receptor is a man between 65 and 79 years old with COVID-19, enrolled during active disease. CDR3 DNA sequence: TGTGCCAGCAGTGAATCTCGGGAGAACACTGAAGCTTTCTTT. It codes for CASSESRENTEAFF.